The rows below give T cell receptor beta chains drawn from one sample of a study of regulatory T cells in long-lasting Graves disease. TCRdb ran MiXCR on the multiplex PCR reads and lists one entry per CDR3 protein. The table includes over 400,000 distinct CDR3 sequences, 11% to 15% detected once. Another study also made use of these data, one on T cells in Graves' hyperthyroidism and ophthalmopathy.

This specimen consisted of peripheral blood mononuclear cells (PBMCs), obtained at new diagnosis, from a patient treated with antithyroid drugs. All receptors come from a woman aged 45 to 65 with Graves disease. CDR3s include the opening cysteine and the closing phenylalanine or tryptophan. D genes are given only for firm matches. Expanded clones get a size class; other rows say once, few or many, or leave the size out.

>few|TRBV24-1|TRBJ2-3|.
CATSVGGDTQYF
TGTGCCACCAGTGTGGGAGGAGATACGCAGTATTTT
>many|TRBV12-3/TRBV12-4|TRBJ2-2|.
CASSLEPNTGELFF
TGTGCCAGCAGTTTAGAGCCGAACACCGGGGAGCTGTTTTTT
>few|TRBV11-2|TRBJ2-7|.
CASSLVGSSYKQYF
TGTGCCAGCAGCTTAGTGGGGAGTTCCTACAAGCAGTACTTC
>few|TRBV14|TRBJ1-5|.
CASSQVIPGGVRNQPQHF
TGTGCCAGCAGCCAAGTTATCCCCGGAGGGGTTCGTAATCAGCCCCAGCATTTT
>many|TRBV3-1|TRBJ1-4|.
CASSQNAGEPNEKLFF
TGTGCCAGCAGCCAGAACGCCGGGGAGCCTAATGAAAAACTGTTTTTT
>few|TRBV7-9|TRBJ2-7|.
CASSLEQGSYEQYF
TGTGCCAGCAGCTTAGAGCAGGGCAGCTACGAGCAGTACTTC
>many|TRBV28|TRBJ1-3|.
CASSLETAFGNTIYF
TGTGCCAGCAGTTTAGAAACAGCCTTTGGAAACACCATATATTTT
>.|TRBV7-3|TRBJ2-2|.
CASSRDSSDTGELFF
TGTGCCAGCAGCCGGGACTCGTCGGACACCGGGGAGCTGTTTTTT
>few|TRBV9|TRBJ2-1|.
CASSVDSQDNEQFF
TGTGCCAGCAGCGTAGATAGTCAGGACAATGAGCAGTTCTTC
>many|TRBV5-1|TRBJ2-1|TRBD1
CASSFMQGAGDEQFF
TGCGCCAGCAGCTTTATGCAGGGGGCTGGCGATGAGCAGTTCTTC